These 3 T cell receptor beta chains were sequenced from one sample in a study of T cells in Graves' hyperthyroidism and ophthalmopathy. Researchers took RNA transcripts and amplified the TCR beta CDR3 regions from them. RT-PCR in the first round (using the HTBI primer set) targeted the TCR CDR3. A single record per CDR3 protein comes from TCRdb applying MiXCR to the multiplex PCR reads. The data contain about 640,000 distinct CDR3 sequences, under 25% of them singletons. Material: blood. These receptors were collected from a young man with Graves' ophthalmopathy.

In this sample, this clonotype turned up a few times. The V and J genes are TRBV9 and TRBJ2-2; a weak D match, TRBD2 (5 bases). Per germline, CDR1 SGDLS and CDR2 YYNGEE. CDR3 size: 17 residues. The germline V and J ends were trimmed by 3 bases and 0 bases, with 15 bases remaining between them. The CDR3 protein is CASSEGVPEANTGELFF. CDR3 bases: TGTGCCAGCAGCGAGGGAGTACCCGAAGCGAACACCGGGGAGCTGTTTTTT.

Ten or more counts support this clonotype. This rearrangement joins TRBV7-9 to TRBJ2-3; D is ambiguous. V lost 2 bases to trimming and J lost 3 bases, with 9 bases between them. The CDR3 spans 14 residues. Germline CDR1 and CDR2: SEHNR and FQNEAQ (reference sequence). CDR3 sequence: CASSLFVSTDTQYF. In DNA form, the CDR3 reads TGTGCCAGCAGCTTATTCGTATCGACAGATACGCAGTATTTT.

The CDR3 region is CATSGGSARAYTDTQYF. The CDR3 bases are TGTGCCACCAGTGGGGGGTCGGCTAGGGCTTACACAGATACGCAGTATTTT. The chain carries TRBV24-1 and TRBJ2-3; D tentatively fits TRBD1 or TRBD2 (5 bases each). CDR1 KGHDR and CDR2 SFDVKD come from the germline V gene. The CDR3 consists of 17 residues. Trimming shortened V by 5 bases and J by 2 bases, and 19 bases separated the two germline ends.